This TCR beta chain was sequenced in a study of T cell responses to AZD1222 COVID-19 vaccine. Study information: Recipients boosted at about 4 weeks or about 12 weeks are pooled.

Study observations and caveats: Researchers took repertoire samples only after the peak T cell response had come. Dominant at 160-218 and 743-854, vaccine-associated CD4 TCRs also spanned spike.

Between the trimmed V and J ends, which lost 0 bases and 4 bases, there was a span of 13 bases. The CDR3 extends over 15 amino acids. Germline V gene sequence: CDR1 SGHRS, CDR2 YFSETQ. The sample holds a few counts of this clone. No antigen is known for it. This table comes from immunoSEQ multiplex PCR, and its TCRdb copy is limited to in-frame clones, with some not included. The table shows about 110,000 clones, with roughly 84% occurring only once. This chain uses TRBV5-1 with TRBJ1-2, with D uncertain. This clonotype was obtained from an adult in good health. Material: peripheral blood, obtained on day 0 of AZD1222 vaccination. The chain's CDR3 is CASSLDGEQFYGYTF. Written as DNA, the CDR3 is TGCGCCAGCAGCTTGGATGGGGAACAGTTCTATGGCTACACCTTC.